This T cell receptor (beta chain) is from a study of T cells after yellow fever vaccination. As TCR cDNA was made by 5'RACE template switching, a universal primer site and UMIs were added. TCRdb itself ran the 5' RACE reads through MiXCR, one entry per CDR3 protein. The sample has about 360,000 distinct CDR3 sequences, over 5% seen once. Study outcomes and limitations: The booster response re-showed most primary clones: around 96% CD4, almost 90% CD8. Repertoires obtained by FACS sorting could include abundant clonotypes that entered as contaminants from the bulk population. Weaker overall, the secondary response nonetheless peaked faster (day 5 versus 15).

This CDR3 is built from 16 residues. Trimming cost V 4 bases and J 8 bases; bases outside gene matches: 10. Germline V CDR1 and CDR2: MGHRA, YSYEKL. This clonotype was observed many times. Its antigen is as yet unknown. The chain joins TRBV4-1 to TRBJ2-1; 11 bases align to TRBD2. The source is a man aged 30 to 39 who received the YFV17D yellow fever vaccine. Sample: PBMCs, taken 5 days after the yellow fever booster vaccination. The CDR3 sequence is CASSRDSGRARDEQFF. CDR3 DNA: TGCGCCAGCAGCCGAGATAGCGGGAGGGCCCGAGATGAGCAGTTCTTC.